This TCR beta chain comes out of a study of identical twins. A single count supports this clonotype. Its cognate antigen is unknown. General study points: Out-of-frame beta chain sequences displayed weaker excess sharing between twins. Within twin pairs, the out-of-frame alpha sequences they shared showed excess low generation probability.

TCRdb fed the 5' RACE reads into MiXCR, producing one record per CDR3 protein. The table lists some 790,000 distinct CDR3 sequences, roughly 20% of them singletons. Germline CDR1 LGHNA, CDR2 YSLEER. The CDR3 runs 16 residues. Trimming removed 0 bases at V and 9 bases at J, with 19 bases between. These data also formed part of another study, on T cells expressing NK-cell markers. That study adds: In roughly six donors, dominant CD3+CD56+NKG2C+ clonotypes ranked among the top 10 CD8+ clonotypes. In a few donors, dominant clonotypes made up roughly 28.3-65% of CD3+CD56-NKG2C+ cells.

Input material: PBMCs. This clonotype originated in a woman between 18 and 30 years old in good health. The chain is built from TRBV4-3 and TRBJ2-3, with D perhaps being TRBD1 or TRBD2 (6 bases each). Here the CDR3 reads CASSQELLGPGGTQYF. In DNA form, the CDR3 reads TGCGCCAGCAGCCAAGAACTCTTGGGCCCCGGGGGCACGCAGTATTTT.